The next 20 T cell receptor beta chains were all read from a single sample in a study of T cell responses to AZD1222 COVID-19 vaccine. Here immunoSEQ multiplex PCR was the method, and the copy in TCRdb shows in-frame clones only, minus some. The repertoire consists of fewer than 150,000 clones, with approximately 90% occurring once and the leading ten covering roughly 9.9%. The sequencing here drew on peripheral blood, taken 28 days after the second AZD1222 dose. These receptor sequences come from an adult who received the AZD1222 COVID-19 vaccine.

The table lists this clone with a count of one. The chain employs TRBV11-2 and TRBJ1-1; no reliable D call. With 1 base removed from V and 4 bases from J, the gap between germline ends came to 13 bases. The CDR3 is 15 residues long. CDR1 is SGHAT, CDR2 FQNNGV, per germline. CDR3 amino acids: CASSLAVTIATEAFF. DNA for the CDR3: TGTGCCAGCAGCTTAGCGGTTACGATAGCCACTGAAGCTTTCTTT. Together with reference TRBV11-2 and TRBJ1-1, the CDR3 gives the full variable domain: EAGVAQSPRYKIIEKRQSVAFWCNPISGHATLYWYQQILGQGPKLLIQFQNNGVVDDSQLPKDRFSAERLKGVDSTLKIQPAKLEDSAVYLCASSLAVTIATEAFFGQGTRLTVV.

The chain couples TRBV18 to TRBJ1-1; no clear D. The V end lost 3 bases, the J end lost 3 bases, and 11 bases lay between the germline ends. This CDR3 has 14 residues. Germline CDR1 and CDR2: KGHSH and LQKENI. CDR3: CASSPVPGYTEAFF. Written as DNA, the CDR3 is TGTGCCAGCTCACCGGTCCCTGGATACACTGAAGCTTTCTTT.

The chain employs TRBV4-2 and TRBJ1-1; D might be TRBD1 (5 bases). Trimming removed 2 bases at V and 5 bases at J, with 6 bases between. The CDR3 loop spans 12 amino acids. Germline V gene data show CDR1 as LGHNA and CDR2 as YNFKEQ. DNA for the CDR3: TGTGCCAGCAGCCAACACAGGACTGAAGCTTTCTTT. Amino acid sequence: CASSQHRTEAFF.

The chain is built from TRBV10-3 and TRBJ1-2; D gene unclear. Germline lookup yields CDR1 ENHRY and CDR2 SYGVKD. Trimming left V 3 bases short and J 3 bases short, with 20 bases between. CDR3 length: 17 amino acids. CDR3 amino acids: CAISDENVWEAYYGYTF. The DNA of the CDR3 is TGTGCCATCAGTGATGAGAATGTCTGGGAAGCGTACTATGGCTACACCTTC.

A remark on this clone: Distinct nucleotide sequences in the sample also encode this CDR3. V gene TRBV6-2 or TRBV6-3 combines with J gene TRBJ1-5, with D unresolved. CDR3 length equals 13 residues. With 2 bases removed from V and 0 bases from J, the gap between germline ends came to 2 bases. CDR1 and CDR2 from the germline V gene are MNHEY and SVGEGT. The CDR3 is CASSYNSNQPQHF. The CDR3, as DNA: TGTGCCAGCAGTTACAATAGCAATCAGCCCCAGCATTTT.

The chain joins TRBV11-2 to TRBJ2-1; 7 bases are a match to TRBD1. The CDR3 runs 15 residues. Unmatched junction bases numbered 9, after V lost 5 bases and J lost 5 bases. CDR1 is SGHAT and CDR2 is FQNNGV in the germline V gene. The DNA for the CDR3 is TGTGCCAGCAGCCGGAACAGGGGCACCAACAATGAGCAGTTCTTC. This translates into CASSRNRGTNNEQFF.

The V call is TRBV24-1, the J call TRBJ1-2, with D unresolved. Germline lookup yields CDR1 KGHDR and CDR2 SFDVKD. The V end lost 4 bases, the J end lost 3 bases, and 14 bases lay between the germline ends. This CDR3 comprises 15 residues. This CDR3 is CATSDPGDPYYGYTF. Written as DNA, the CDR3 is TGTGCCACCAGTGACCCCGGGGATCCATACTATGGCTACACCTTC.

The chain's CDR3 is CASSWPFSGTEAFF. As DNA, the CDR3 is TGTGCCAGCAGCTGGCCCTTCTCCGGCACTGAAGCTTTCTTT. This chain connects TRBV11-2 to TRBJ1-1; D is undetermined. This CDR3 has 14 residues. Germline V gene data show CDR1 as SGHAT and CDR2 as FQNNGV. V was trimmed by 4 bases and J by 4 bases, leaving 13 bases between them.

The rearrangement uses TRBV4-1 and TRBJ1-2; D is perhaps TRBD1 (6 bases). Germline-derived CDR1 and CDR2 are MGHRA and YSYEKL. Trimming removed 1 base from V and 5 bases from J, with 14 bases in between. The CDR3 is made up of 15 amino acids. This CDR3 is CASSQGIGGPYGYTF. CDR3 sequence (DNA): TGCGCCAGCAGCCAAGGGATCGGGGGGCCTTATGGCTACACCTTC.

The CDR3 is CASSYSTTSNQPQHF. The DNA of the CDR3 is TGTGCCAGCAGTTACTCGACGACCTCGAATCAGCCCCAGCATTTT. This sequence joins TRBV6-5 and TRBJ1-5; D unresolved. With 0 bases removed from V and 4 bases from J, the gap between germline ends came to 10 bases. Germline CDR1 MNHEY, CDR2 SVGAGI. CDR3 length: 15 amino acids.

The chain links TRBV2 to TRBJ2-4; D perhaps matches TRBD1 (6 bases). V lost 3 bases and J lost 9, with 12 bases in between. CDR1 and CDR2 from the germline V gene are SNHLY and FYNNEI. The CDR3 is made up of 13 amino acids. CDR3 DNA sequence: TGTGCCAGCAGTGAGCCACAGGGTGGCATTCAGTACTTC. It specifies CASSEPQGGIQYF.

The chain joins TRBV19 to TRBJ1-1; 12 bases map to TRBD1. With 11 bases clipped from V and 5 bases from J, the junction kept 6 bases outside the gene matches. Per germline, CDR1 LNHDA and CDR2 SQIVND (reference sequence). This CDR3 contains 13 residues. CDR3 sequence (DNA): TGTGCCTCTGGGGACAGGGGGCGGACTGAAGCTTTCTTT. Residues: CASGDRGRTEAFF.

The count of this clone is one. The rearrangement links TRBV5-4 to TRBJ2-1; D may be TRBD1 or TRBD2 (6 bases each). V gave up 2 bases and J gave up 3 bases, with 18 bases separating them. The CDR3 has 17 residues. Germline assignment: CDR1 SGHNT and CDR2 YYREEE (reference sequence). The CDR3 DNA reads as TGTGCCAGCAGCTTTTTGGGGGGCCAGAGACGCTACAATGAGCAGTTCTTC. Protein sequence: CASSFLGGQRRYNEQFF.

Note on this clone: A much larger clone differs by one base, so this may be a read error. Distinct nucleotide sequences in the sample also encode this CDR3. This chain connects TRBV7-2 to TRBJ1-1, with D possibly matching TRBD1 (5 bases). The CDR3 is made up of 13 amino acids. Germline loops: CDR1 SGHTA, CDR2 FQGNSA. The CDR3, as DNA: TGTGCTAGCACTGCGGGGGGACACACTGAAGCTTTCTTT. Protein sequence: CASTAGGHTEAFF.

The V call is TRBV7-3, the J call TRBJ1-3; D is ambiguous. The V gene lost 5 bases and the J gene lost 1 base, with 9 bases spanning the gap. Germline V lookup: CDR1 SGHTA, CDR2 FQGTGA. The CDR3 is 14 amino acids. The CDR3 spells CASSPGVSGNTIYF. The CDR3 DNA is TGTGCCAGCAGCCCCGGAGTATCTGGAAACACCATATATTTT.

The V call is TRBV2, the J call TRBJ1-2, with D unclear. V gave up 4 bases and J gave up 7 bases, with 13 bases separating them. The CDR3 loop spans 13 amino acids. Per the germline V gene, CDR1 is SNHLY and CDR2 is FYNNEI. The CDR3 nucleotides are TGTGCCAGCAGTGTAATTGGGCAGCGTGGCTACACCTTC. This codes for CASSVIGQRGYTF.

The rearrangement links TRBV18 to TRBJ1-5; D is possibly TRBD1 (5 bases). This CDR3 region has 14 residues. The V gene lost 3 bases and the J gene lost 7 bases, with 13 bases spanning the gap. From germline, CDR1 is KGHSH and CDR2 LQKENI. The CDR3 DNA reads as TGTGCCAGCTCACCGATCCCGGAGGGGCAGCCCCAGCATTTT. This codes for CASSPIPEGQPQHF.

The chain joins TRBV29-1 to TRBJ1-2, with 12 bases aligning to TRBD1. Trimming took 4 bases from V and 4 from J; bases not matched to a gene: 10. Looked up from germline, CDR1 is SQVTM and CDR2 is ANQGSEA. CDR3 length: 16 amino acids. The CDR3 here is CSVGRDRGPPRYGYTF. CDR3 DNA sequence: TGCAGCGTTGGGCGGGACAGGGGGCCACCGCGCTATGGCTACACCTTC.

This chain links TRBV7-9 with TRBJ1-2; D remains ambiguous. Germline V gene sequence: CDR1 SEHNR, CDR2 FQNEAQ (reference sequence). CDR3 size: 13 residues. The germline V and J ends were trimmed by 1 base and 6 bases, with 9 bases remaining between them. The DNA of the CDR3 is TGTGCCAGCAGCTTAGAAACAACCCATGGCTACACCTTC. It yields the protein CASSLETTHGYTF.

The chain joins TRBV6-5 to TRBJ1-3; D is unclear. The CDR3 totals 14 residues. CDR1 is MNHEY, CDR2 SVGAGI, per germline. V was clipped by 2 bases and J by 0 bases, with 5 bases between them. The CDR3 region has the DNA TGTGCCAGCAGTTACGACAACTCTGGAAACACCATATATTTT. Translating gives CASSYDNSGNTIYF.